The sequence of this T cell receptor (beta chain) was determined in a study of blood T cell repertoires in COVID-19. Study-level information: The United States, Italy and Spain were the sources of the acute and convalescent COVID-19 samples. T cells, B-cell-depleted T cells, or PBMCs supplied cDNA or gDNA.

The CDR3 has 14 amino acids. Germline CDR1 MGHRA, CDR2 YSYEKL. V shed 6 bases and J shed 0 bases, with 9 bases lying between them. Original processing methods: Amplification of reference gene primers was used by the study to estimate nucleated cell counts. Only in-frame clones appear in the TCRdb table, and some are missing; sequencing was by immunoSEQ multiplex PCR. V, J and clone size were drawn from that table, and D and trimming were deduced from the DNA. Among under 150,000 clones listed, 84% were seen once. The V call is TRBV4-1, the J call TRBJ1-3; TRBD1 is a possible D gene (5 bases). This TCR came from an elderly woman with acute or convalescent COVID-19. Sample: peripheral blood. The CDR3 spells CASRGGSSGNTIYF. Here the CDR3 DNA reads TGCGCCAGCAGGGGGGGGTCCTCTGGAAACACCATATATTTT.